These 11 T cell receptor beta chains originate from one sample sequenced in a study of T cell repertoires in cytomegalovirus infection. MiXCR, applied by TCRdb to the reads, yields one record per CDR3 protein. There are more than 400,000 distinct CDR3 sequences in the sample; 26% occur only once, and under 15% lies in the top ten. The sequencing input was PBMCs. These TCRs come from a human donor in good health (CMV status not recorded). Some clones in this sample may be carry-over from other donors' samples.

In this sample, this clonotype turned up many times. The J gene is TRBJ1-2, the V gene TRBV12-3 or TRBV12-4; D gene unclear. This CDR3 has 13 amino acids. The V gene lost 3 bases and the J gene lost 4 bases, with 9 bases spanning the gap. The CDR3 DNA reads as TGTGCCAGCAGTTTGGATTCCTTCTATGGCTACACCTTC. Encoded protein: CASSLDSFYGYTF.

The rearrangement uses TRBV12-3 or TRBV12-4 and TRBJ1-2, with 8 bases fitting TRBD1. V lost 3 bases, J lost 4 bases, and 4 bases stayed unmatched. The CDR3 runs to 14 residues. The DNA for the CDR3 is TGTGCCAGCAGTTTTACAGGGGGAGTCTATGGCTACACCTTC. As protein: CASSFTGGVYGYTF.

The chain has TRBV4-1 and TRBJ2-7; D is possibly TRBD2 (6 bases). The V and J ends lost 2 bases and 3 bases respectively, with 17 bases between them. CDR3 size: 16 residues. The germline V gene has CDR1 MGHRA and CDR2 YSYEKL. The CDR3 nucleotides read TGCGCCAGCAGCCAATCCGTCGGCACGGGGGTCTACGAGCAGTACTTC. Protein product: CASSQSVGTGVYEQYF.

The V and J genes are TRBV11-1 and TRBJ2-3; TRBD2 matches 9 bases. The germline CDR1 and CDR2 sequences are SGHAT and FQDESV (reference sequence). V was pared by 1 base and J by 4 bases, with 6 bases of the junction left unmatched. The length of the CDR3 is 16 residues. CDR3 DNA: TGTGCCAGCAGCTTAGTCGACGCGGGAGGGGCAGATACGCAGTATTTT. This codes for CASSLVDAGGADTQYF.

This clonotype showed up many times. The chain couples TRBV11-3 to TRBJ2-4, with a weak D call TRBD2 (6 bases). V gave up 6 bases and J gave up 7 bases, with 13 bases separating them. The CDR3 is 13 amino acids. Germline assignment: CDR1 SGHNT and CDR2 YENEEA. The CDR3 reads CASRSGVSNIQYF. The CDR3 region has the DNA TGTGCCAGCAGATCGGGGGTGAGCAACATTCAGTACTTC.

In this sample, this clonotype turned up a few times. The chain is built from TRBV11-2 and TRBJ2-5; 8 bases are shared with TRBD1. The trim removed 4 bases at V and 5 bases at J, leaving 9 bases unmatched. The CDR3 loop spans 15 amino acids. Per the germline V gene, CDR1 is SGHAT and CDR2 is FQNNGV. The CDR3 DNA is TGTGCCAGCAGCTCAGGACAGGGATTAAGGGAGACCCAGTACTTC. Its translation: CASSSGQGLRETQYF.

This clonotype has only a few counts. The V and J genes are TRBV6-1 and TRBJ2-1; 8 nucleotides align to TRBD1. J was trimmed by 0 bases and V by 2 bases; bases with no gene match: 9. CDR1 and CDR2 from the germline V gene are MNHNS and SASEGT. The CDR3 has 18 amino acids. This chain's CDR3 is CASSEYWTGPRSYNEQFF. The CDR3 region has the DNA TGTGCCAGCAGTGAATACTGGACAGGGCCCCGCTCCTACAATGAGCAGTTCTTC.

This clonotype has only a few counts. The rearrangement joins TRBV6-5 to TRBJ2-7; perhaps TRBD1 as D (6 bases). Trimming stripped 5 bases from V and 4 bases from J, with 15 bases between. Germline V gene data show CDR1 as MNHEY and CDR2 as SVGAGI. The CDR3 contains 14 residues. CDR3 loop: CASSPGTSIYEQYV. CDR3 nucleotide sequence: TGTGCCAGCAGTCCCGGGACATCCATATACGAGCAGTACGTC.

The rearrangement uses TRBV9 and TRBJ1-5; D gene ambiguous. Trimming removed 3 bases at V and 0 bases at J, with 13 bases between. CDR1 is SGDLS and CDR2 is YYNGEE in the germline V gene. The CDR3 has 16 residues. This CDR3 reads CASSAAVRYSNQPQHF. The CDR3, as DNA: TGTGCCAGCAGCGCCGCTGTGAGGTATAGCAATCAGCCCCAGCATTTT.

This clonotype was picked up a small number of times. This chain uses TRBV7-2 with TRBJ2-3; 10 positions match TRBD2. This CDR3 spans 16 amino acids. Germline V gives CDR1 SGHTA, CDR2 FQGNSA. Unmatched junction bases numbered 13, after V lost 5 bases and J lost 8 bases. Here the CDR3 DNA reads TGTGCCAGCAGCCCGCTAGCGGGAGATGTTTCTGGTACGCAGTATTTT. Translation: CASSPLAGDVSGTQYF.

This clonotype appeared a few times. CDR3 protein: CSARSSDPGSYSNQPQHF. The CDR3 bases are TGCAGTGCTAGATCCTCGGACCCAGGGTCCTATAGCAATCAGCCCCAGCATTTT. The rearrangement joins TRBV20-1 to TRBJ1-5; D may be TRBD1 (5 bases). The CDR3 loop spans 18 amino acids. CDR1 and CDR2 from the germline V gene are DFQATT and SNEGSKA (reference sequence). The V end lost 2 bases, the J end lost 0 bases, and 20 bases lay between the germline ends.